A single sample is the source of the 22 T cell receptor beta chains below, sequenced in a study of graft-versus-host responses after intestinal transplantation. Libraries were prepared by immunoSEQ multiplex PCR; TCRdb keeps only in-frame clonotypes and omits some of them. The sample records over 15,000 clones, more than 85% being singletons. This material consisted of PBMCs, taken 23 days after intestinal transplant. The origin of the receptors is a human patient who received an intestinal transplant, so some T cells may come from the graft donor.

This chain uses TRBV29-1 with TRBJ1-4; D is possibly TRBD1 (6 bases). V was clipped by 6 bases and J by 3 bases, with 11 bases between them. Germline CDR1 and CDR2: SQVTM and ANQGSEA. This CDR3 is built from 13 residues. The CDR3 DNA is TGCAGCGTCCGAGACAGGCCTAATGAAAAACTGTTTTTT. This translates into CSVRDRPNEKLFF.

The gene calls are TRBV30 and TRBJ1-1, with D maybe TRBD1 (5 bases). Looked up from germline, CDR1 is GTSNPN and CDR2 is SVGIG (reference sequence). The CDR3 extends over 14 amino acids. The germline V and J ends were trimmed by 3 bases and 4 bases, with 15 bases remaining between them. The CDR3 spells CAWSAGTLGTEAFF. CDR3 coding DNA: TGTGCCTGGAGCGCGGGGACCCTGGGCACTGAAGCTTTCTTT.

V gene TRBV30 combines with J gene TRBJ2-1; no definite D call. Germline V gives CDR1 GTSNPN, CDR2 SVGIG (reference sequence). This CDR3 comprises 15 residues. V was shortened by 0 bases and J by 6 bases, with 15 bases between the two germline ends. Here the CDR3 DNA reads TGTGCCTGGAGTGTCGCCGTAAGGGCCGCCAATGAGCAGTTCTTC. It encodes CAWSVAVRAANEQFF.

The chain has TRBV11-2 and TRBJ2-7, with unresolved D. The CDR3 covers 13 residues. Germline V lookup: CDR1 SGHAT, CDR2 FQNNGV. Trimming shortened V by 1 base and J by 6 bases, and 10 bases separated the two germline ends. CDR3 region: CASSLAARTEQYF. CDR3 bases: TGTGCCAGCAGCTTAGCCGCGAGGACCGAGCAGTACTTC.

V and J are TRBV7-9 and TRBJ1-5, with D uncertain. V gave up 2 bases and J gave up 2 bases, with 4 bases separating them. CDR1 is SEHNR and CDR2 is FQNEAQ in the germline V gene (reference sequence). The CDR3 is 13 amino acids. CDR3 in DNA: TGTGCCAGCAGCTTACAGGGCAATCAGCCCCAGCATTTT. It yields the protein CASSLQGNQPQHF.

V usage is TRBV29-1 and J usage is TRBJ2-6, with D uncertain. Trimming cost V 5 bases and J 5 bases, with 22 bases left between them. The CDR3 has 17 amino acids. Germline loops: CDR1 SQVTM, CDR2 ANQGSEA. CDR3 bases: TGCAGCGTTAGGGCAGAACTAATACAAAGTCGGGCCAACGTCCTGACTTTC. Translating it yields CSVRAELIQSRANVLTF.

V usage is TRBV29-1 and J usage is TRBJ2-7, with 7 bases lining up with TRBD2. The germline V gene encodes CDR1 SQVTM and CDR2 ANQGSEA. This CDR3 has 12 residues. Trimming cost V 7 bases and J 3 bases; bases outside gene matches: 6. The chain's CDR3 is CSGEGEGYEQYF. For the CDR3, the DNA is TGCAGCGGGGAGGGAGAAGGCTACGAGCAGTACTTC.

The chain combines TRBV10-2 with TRBJ2-1; 7 bases fit TRBD2. Germline-derived CDR1 and CDR2 are WSHSY and SAAADI. The CDR3 length is 16 residues. V shed 2 bases and J 9 bases; nucleotides not matched to a gene: 13. Here the CDR3 reads CASSEPKRDLKFEQFF. In nucleotides, the CDR3 is TGCGCCAGCAGTGAGCCGAAGCGGGACCTAAAATTTGAGCAGTTCTTC.

The chain carries TRBV2 and TRBJ1-1; unclear D gene. CDR1 and CDR2 from the germline V gene are SNHLY and FYNNEI. This CDR3 is built from 15 residues. Trimming cost V 5 bases and J 3 bases, with 16 bases left between them. CDR3: CASSPRGMQDTEAFF. The CDR3 nucleotides read TGTGCCAGCAGTCCCAGAGGGATGCAGGACACTGAAGCTTTCTTT.

The V and J genes are TRBV19 and TRBJ2-7; perhaps TRBD1 as D (5 bases). Germline CDR1 LNHDA, CDR2 SQIVND (reference sequence). The CDR3 length is 12 residues. The V end was cut by 4 bases, the J end by 5 bases, with 9 bases between. CDR3 loop: CASSTGFHEQYF. CDR3 DNA sequence: TGTGCCAGTAGTACAGGGTTCCACGAGCAGTACTTC.

The chain employs TRBV14 and TRBJ2-7; D call uncertain. Trimming shortened V by 3 bases and J by 4 bases, and 13 bases separated the two germline ends. Germline CDR1 reads SGHDN; CDR2 reads FVKESK. The CDR3 runs to 14 residues. For the CDR3, the DNA is TGTGCCAGCAGCCAGAATCACTTGGGGTACGAGCAGTACTTC. Translating gives CASSQNHLGYEQYF.

The J gene is TRBJ1-2, the V gene TRBV6-8; possible D gene TRBD1, 5 bases. Germline lookup yields CDR1 MNHGY and CDR2 SAAAGT. The CDR3 is made up of 14 amino acids. Trimming pared 5 bases from V and 4 bases from J, leaving 14 bases between. CDR3 in DNA: TGTGCCAGCAGTCCGACAGAAACCCTCTATGGCTACACCTTC. Translating it yields CASSPTETLYGYTF.

This clone occurred once. V is TRBV19 and J is TRBJ1-5; D is unresolved. Trimming removed 10 bases at V and 3 bases at J, with 16 bases between. Germline CDR1 reads LNHDA; CDR2 reads SQIVND (reference sequence). CDR3 size: 14 residues. CDR3 residues: CATRDGISNQPQHF. The CDR3 coding sequence is TGTGCCACCCGAGACGGTATCTCCAATCAGCCCCAGCATTTT.

The chain couples TRBV15 to TRBJ2-5; perhaps TRBD1 as D (5 bases). The CDR3 runs to 19 residues. CDR1 is LNHNV, CDR2 YYDKDF, per germline (reference sequence). V was trimmed by 2 bases and J by 1 base, leaving 23 bases between them. The CDR3 DNA is TGTGCCACCAGCAGACCGACAGACGATATGGGCGCAACCCAAGAGACCCAGTACTTC. It is translated as CATSRPTDDMGATQETQYF.

CDR3 nucleotides: TGTGCCAGCAGCATCACCGGGACTATCGCCGGGGAGCTGTTTTTT. It yields the protein CASSITGTIAGELFF. The gene calls are TRBV7-2 and TRBJ2-2; 7 nucleotides align to TRBD2. This CDR3 is 15 amino acids long. Trimming cost V 5 bases and J 6 bases; bases outside gene matches: 9. From germline, CDR1 is SGHTA and CDR2 FQGNSA.

J is TRBJ2-7 and V is TRBV11-3; maybe TRBD2 (6 bases). The germline V and J ends were trimmed by 0 bases and 4 bases, with 13 bases remaining between them. Germline loops: CDR1 SGHNT, CDR2 YENEEA. There are 15 residues in the CDR3. The CDR3 loop reads CASSLEEVGGYEQYF. The CDR3 DNA reads as TGTGCCAGCAGCTTAGAGGAGGTGGGGGGTTACGAGCAGTACTTC.

The chain uses TRBV4-1 and TRBJ1-5, with D tentatively TRBD1 (5 bases). Germline V lookup: CDR1 MGHRA, CDR2 YSYEKL. There are 14 residues in the CDR3. V dropped 0 bases and J dropped 5 bases, with 8 bases sitting between them. The CDR3 coding sequence is TGCGCCAGCAGCCAAGATCCGGGGGATCAGCCCCAGCATTTT. Its translation is CASSQDPGDQPQHF.

The count of this clone is one. The rearrangement joins TRBV5-1 to TRBJ2-7, with D tentatively TRBD2 (6 bases). Germline V gives CDR1 SGHRS, CDR2 YFSETQ. The CDR3 consists of 14 residues. V was shortened by 2 bases and J by 3 bases, with 12 bases between the two germline ends. CDR3 nucleotide sequence: TGCGCCAGCAGCTTCGGGGGAGGCTACTACGAGCAGTACTTC. Translation: CASSFGGGYYEQYF.

V and J are TRBV7-2 and TRBJ1-5; a weak D match, TRBD1 (5 bases). The V and J ends lost 0 bases and 0 bases respectively, with 21 bases between them. From germline, CDR1 is SGHTA and CDR2 FQGNSA. The CDR3 runs 20 residues. In DNA form, the CDR3 reads TGTGCCAGCAGCTTAGCGCGGTCCCTGGGTGGAGGGGATAGCAATCAGCCCCAGCATTTT. Translating it yields CASSLARSLGGGDSNQPQHF.

The chain links TRBV6-1 to TRBJ1-2; weak D call: TRBD1 (5 bases). Trimming stripped 1 base from V and 5 bases from J, with 11 bases between. Germline-derived CDR1 and CDR2 are MNHNS and SASEGT. The CDR3 is 14 amino acids. CDR3 protein: CASSEGGRGYGYTF. The CDR3 DNA reads TGTGCCAGCAGTGAAGGGGGCCGTGGGTATGGCTACACCTTC.

The V call is TRBV5-8, the J call TRBJ2-3; D could derive from TRBD1 or TRBD2 (5 bases each). CDR1 is SGHTS and CDR2 is YDEGEE in the germline V gene. CDR3 size: 16 residues. V dropped 0 bases and J dropped 4 bases, with 15 bases sitting between them. The CDR3 here is CASSLGDGVGADTQYF. CDR3 bases: TGTGCCAGCAGCTTGGGGGACGGAGTTGGGGCAGATACGCAGTATTTT.

This chain connects TRBV7-3 to TRBJ2-3; the match to TRBD1 covers 7 bases. The CDR3 extends over 14 amino acids. The germline gives CDR1 SGHTA, CDR2 FQGTGA. J gave up 3 bases and V 5 bases, and 5 bases lay outside the gene matches. The CDR3 bases are TGTGCCAGCAGCCCCGGACAGGTTACAGATACGCAGTATTTT. As protein: CASSPGQVTDTQYF.